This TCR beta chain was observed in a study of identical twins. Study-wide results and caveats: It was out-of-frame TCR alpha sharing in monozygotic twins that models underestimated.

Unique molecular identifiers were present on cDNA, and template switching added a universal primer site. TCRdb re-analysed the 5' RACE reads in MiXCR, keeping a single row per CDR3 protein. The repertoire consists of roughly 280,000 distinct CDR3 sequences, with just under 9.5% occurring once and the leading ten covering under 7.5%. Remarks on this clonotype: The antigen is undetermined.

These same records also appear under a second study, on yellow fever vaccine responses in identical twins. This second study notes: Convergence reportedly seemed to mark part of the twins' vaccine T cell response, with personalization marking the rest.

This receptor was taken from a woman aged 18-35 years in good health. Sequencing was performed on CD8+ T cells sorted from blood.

CDR3 coding DNA: TGTGCCAGCAGCTTAGGCTTCCCGGACTCCCAGGAGCAGTTCTTC. Its protein is CASSLGFPDSQEQFF. This chain joins TRBV7-8 and TRBJ2-1; a possible D gene is TRBD2 (5 bases). The CDR3 is 15 amino acids. Per germline, CDR1 SGHVS and CDR2 FQNEAQ. Trimming left V 1 base short and J 10 bases short, with 17 bases between.